This T cell receptor beta chain derives from a study of neurological immune-mediated disorders. Noted time point: longitudinal time-point 1 (baseline). Germline values: CDR1 SQVTM, CDR2 ANQGSEA. The CDR3 contains 14 residues. J gave up 2 bases and V 3 bases, and 5 bases lay outside the gene matches. TCRdb analysed the 5' RACE reads with MiXCR anew, one entry per CDR3 protein. The sample records some 77,000 distinct CDR3 sequences, around 13% being singletons. This clonotype was detected ten times or more. The material sequenced was PBMCs. This receptor was identified in a female donor with HTLV-1-associated myelopathy (HAM/TSP). The genes are TRBV29-1 and TRBJ2-3; 7 bases agree with TRBD2. The CDR3 loop reads CSVEVTSSTDTQYF. CDR3 in DNA: TGCAGCGTTGAGGTGACTAGCTCCACAGATACGCAGTATTTT.